This TCR beta chain was sequenced in a study of tumor and adjacent non-tumor tissue in lung cancer. Regarding this clonotype: A junction end diverges from the germline sequence, so it may reflect a read error.

A modified ARM-PCR protocol with three rounds of nested PCR amplified TCRbeta. TCRdb used MiXCR to reprocess the multiplex PCR reads, holding one entry per CDR3 protein. This sample has more than 85,000 distinct CDR3 sequences, with over 55% found just once. CDR3 length: 15 amino acids. Germline values: CDR1 MNHNS, CDR2 SASEGT. RNA was extracted from bulk tissue without any cell sorting. More than 3 cm separated this lung sample from the edge of the tumor. The sample taken for sequencing was distant non-tumor lung tissue. The sequence derives from a man aged 25 to 45 with non-small cell lung cancer. The gene calls are TRBV6-1 and TRBJ1-5; D is perhaps TRBD1 (5 bases). The CDR3 coding sequence is TGTACCAGCAGTGTCCGTGACAGTTCGGGACAGCCCCAGCATTTT. Its translation is CTSSVRDSSGQPQHF.